Listed here are 27 T cell receptor beta chains from one sample, sequenced in a study of T-cell reconstitution after alpha-beta-depleted transplantation in children. It was with unique molecular identifiers that the TCRbeta library was prepared. TCRdb called the PCR reads again in MiXCR, with one record for every CDR3 protein. The sample carries around 600,000 distinct CDR3 sequences, about 10% recorded once. The specimen comprised PBMCs from the stem cell graft donor, sampled from the stem cell graft. The receptors here all came from a human donor who donated a stem cell graft to a child with acute myeloid leukemia.

The V call is TRBV30, the J call TRBJ2-1; D unresolved. The germline V and J ends were trimmed by 0 bases and 5 bases, with 8 bases remaining between them. CDR1 is GTSNPN, CDR2 SVGIG, per germline (reference sequence). The CDR3 is 13 residues long. CDR3 bases: TGTGCCTGGAGTGTACGGGCTGACAATGAGCAGTTCTTC. Translated: CAWSVRADNEQFF.

The chain employs TRBV30 and TRBJ1-1; 9 bases line up with TRBD1. In germline, CDR1 is GTSNPN, CDR2 SVGIG (reference sequence). The length of the CDR3 is 14 residues. V was clipped by 2 bases and J by 5 bases; unmatched bases: 6. CDR3 amino acids: CAWSRSGTGTEAFF. CDR3 DNA sequence: TGTGCCTGGAGTAGATCTGGGACAGGGACTGAAGCTTTCTTT.

This clonotype was recorded at least ten times. The chain uses TRBV9 and TRBJ2-1, with 9 bases aligning to TRBD2. With 5 bases clipped from V and 4 bases from J, the junction kept 4 bases outside the gene matches. The CDR3 is 14 amino acids. Germline lookup yields CDR1 SGDLS and CDR2 YYNGEE. The CDR3, as DNA: TGTGCCAGCAGTTCTAGCGGGACTTACAATGAGCAGTTCTTC. This encodes CASSSSGTYNEQFF.

The sample holds a few counts of this clonotype. This chain links TRBV18 with TRBJ2-7, with 10 bases aligning to TRBD2. The CDR3 has 16 amino acids. The germline V gene has CDR1 KGHSH and CDR2 LQKENI. V gave up 0 bases and J gave up 6 bases; unmatched junction bases: 8. DNA for the CDR3: TGTGCCAGCTCACCACCATCGGGGCTAGCGGGAGTCGAGCAGTACTTC. Its translation is CASSPPSGLAGVEQYF.

V usage is TRBV6-2 or TRBV6-3 and J usage is TRBJ1-1, with unresolved D. CDR1 is MNHEY, CDR2 SVGEGT, per germline. The CDR3 has 14 amino acids. The V gene lost 6 bases and the J gene lost 2 bases, with 13 bases spanning the gap. The CDR3 DNA is TGTGCCAGCAGAGCCGGCGGGAGAAACACTGAAGCTTTCTTT. It yields the protein CASRAGGRNTEAFF.

This clonotype was counted a few times. CDR3 DNA: TGTGCCAGCAGTCCTGGGGCAGGGAGCTCTGGGGCCAACGTCCTGACTTTC. Amino acid sequence: CASSPGAGSSGANVLTF. The chain uses TRBV6-2 or TRBV6-3 and TRBJ2-6, with D perhaps matching TRBD1 or TRBD2 (5 bases each). From germline, CDR1 is MNHEY and CDR2 SVGEGT. There are 17 residues in the CDR3. Trimming left V 5 bases short and J 0 bases short, with 14 bases between.

J is TRBJ1-2 and V is TRBV7-2; D is unclear. The CDR3 spans 14 residues. Looked up from germline, CDR1 is SGHTA and CDR2 is FQGNSA. V lost 8 bases to trimming and J lost 2 bases, with 15 bases between them. CDR3 in DNA: TGTGCCAGCTCCCGGTCGGTAGAGAACTATGGCTACACCTTC. Its protein product is CASSRSVENYGYTF.

There are many counts of this clonotype. The CDR3 sequence: CSARQGGVAGTDTQYF. CDR3 nucleotide sequence: TGCAGTGCTAGACAGGGCGGGGTAGCGGGTACAGATACGCAGTATTTT. The chain joins TRBV20-1 to TRBJ2-3; 7 nucleotides line up with TRBD2. The junction had 11 bases not matched to a gene; V was cut back by 2 bases and J by 3 bases. The length of the CDR3 is 16 residues. The V gene's germline CDR1 is DFQATT and CDR2 SNEGSKA (reference sequence).

This sequence joins TRBV7-9 and TRBJ1-2; D gene unclear. The V gene's germline CDR1 is SEHNR and CDR2 FQNEAQ (reference sequence). With 11 bases removed from V and 5 bases from J, the gap between germline ends came to 27 bases. The CDR3 runs 16 residues. The CDR3 region is CAGKSSGNLETYGYTF. The CDR3 bases are TGTGCCGGGAAATCGAGTGGCAATTTGGAAACGTATGGCTACACCTTC.

V is TRBV9 and J is TRBJ2-1; 12 nucleotides agree with TRBD2. This CDR3 has 17 amino acids. The V gene's germline CDR1 is SGDLS and CDR2 YYNGEE. Trimming cost V 0 bases and J 4 bases; bases outside gene matches: 5. CDR3 bases: TGTGCCAGCAGCGTAGGGACTAGCGGGGTCCCTTACAATGAGCAGTTCTTC. This encodes CASSVGTSGVPYNEQFF.

This clonotype was counted ten times or more. The chain has TRBV10-3 and TRBJ2-7; TRBD2 aligns across 10 bases. The CDR3 runs 14 residues. CDR1 and CDR2 from the germline V gene are ENHRY and SYGVKD. J lost 6 bases, V lost 4 bases, and 6 bases had no gene match. The CDR3 here is CAISGTSGFGEQYF. Here the CDR3 DNA reads TGTGCCATCAGTGGGACTAGCGGATTCGGCGAGCAGTACTTC.

The V and J genes are TRBV12-3 or TRBV12-4 and TRBJ2-1, with TRBD2 matching 8 bases. V was clipped by 7 bases and J by 3 bases; unmatched bases: 11. CDR3 length: 16 residues. The CDR3 region is CASTPPQAGVYNEQFF. CDR3 DNA: TGTGCCAGCACACCACCTCAAGCGGGAGTCTACAATGAGCAGTTCTTC.

J is TRBJ2-7 and V is TRBV5-1; the match to TRBD1 covers 10 bases. Trimming cost V 4 bases and J 2 bases; bases outside gene matches: 9. This CDR3 is 16 amino acids long. Germline CDR1 and CDR2: SGHRS and YFSETQ. CDR3 protein: CASSPQAGTGAYEQYF. CDR3 nucleotides: TGCGCCAGCAGCCCCCAGGCCGGGACAGGGGCCTACGAGCAGTACTTC.

The rearrangement joins TRBV7-3 to TRBJ2-1; 14 nucleotides agree with TRBD2. CDR1 and CDR2 (germline): SGHTA, FQGTGA. Trimming cost V 1 base and J 0 bases; bases outside gene matches: 14. CDR3 length equals 22 residues. The CDR3 region is CASSLRPSTSGRVVSSYNEQFF. DNA of the CDR3: TGTGCCAGCAGCTTAAGGCCCTCGACTAGCGGGAGGGTGGTAAGCTCCTACAATGAGCAGTTCTTC.

This clonotype turned up a few times. V usage is TRBV7-8 and J usage is TRBJ2-7; D unclear. CDR1 is SGHVS and CDR2 is FQNEAQ in the germline V gene. The CDR3 is 13 amino acids. Trimming left V 2 bases short and J 2 bases short, with 7 bases between. The CDR3 loop is CASSLLAPYEQYF. CDR3 DNA sequence: TGTGCCAGCAGCTTACTCGCTCCCTACGAGCAGTACTTC.

The chain combines TRBV18 with TRBJ2-5; tentative D call: TRBD1 (6 bases). V was shortened by 3 bases and J by 9 bases, with 23 bases between the two germline ends. Germline V gives CDR1 KGHSH, CDR2 LQKENI. The length of the CDR3 is 16 residues. Here the CDR3 DNA reads TGTGCCAGCTCACCGCTCGACAGGTCCGCCCTAGGGTCCCAGTACTTC. Its protein product is CASSPLDRSALGSQYF.

This clonotype was found a few times. This chain connects TRBV20-1 to TRBJ2-7, with 11 bases identical to TRBD2. V gave up 3 bases and J gave up 3 bases; unmatched junction bases: 1. Germline values: CDR1 DFQATT, CDR2 SNEGSKA (reference sequence). The CDR3 runs 13 residues. The CDR3 region is CSARGLAVYEQYF. The CDR3 bases are TGCAGTGCTAGGGGACTAGCGGTCTACGAGCAGTACTTC.

The chain carries TRBV20-1 and TRBJ2-7; D remains ambiguous. The CDR3 covers 13 residues. Trimming took 3 bases from V and 4 from J, leaving 13 bases between them. In germline, CDR1 is DFQATT, CDR2 SNEGSKA (reference sequence). The CDR3 DNA reads as TGCAGTGCTAGGAGTCTTTCCTTTTACGAGCAGTACTTC. Protein sequence: CSARSLSFYEQYF.

This chain links TRBV12-3 or TRBV12-4 with TRBJ1-2; tentative D call: TRBD1 (5 bases). The CDR3 loop spans 15 amino acids. Deletions cut 6 bases from V and 1 base from J, with 15 bases between. CDR3 sequence (DNA): TGTGCCAGCAGCCTGGGGGAGAAGGGTAACTATGGCTACACCTTC. Translated: CASSLGEKGNYGYTF.

This clonotype has more than one count but fewer than ten. The rearrangement uses TRBV10-2 and TRBJ2-5; D gene uncertain. Trimming took off 6 bases at V and 5 bases at J, with 16 bases between the two ends. Germline loops: CDR1 WSHSY, CDR2 SAAADI. CDR3 size: 14 residues. The CDR3 region has the DNA TGCGCCAGCAGGCGACCCGGCGGCGAGGAGACCCAGTACTTC. This translates into CASRRPGGEETQYF.

The chain combines TRBV30 with TRBJ2-7; no firm D call. V lost 8 bases and J 6 bases, leaving 17 bases between the germline ends. Looked up from germline, CDR1 is GTSNPN and CDR2 is SVGIG (reference sequence). The CDR3 contains 12 residues. The CDR3 DNA follows: TGTGCCGGGTTAACTCTCGTCGGCGAGCAGTACTTC. Its translation: CAGLTLVGEQYF.

This clonotype appeared a few times. The V gene is TRBV28, the J gene TRBJ2-1, with 10 positions matching TRBD1. Germline assignment: CDR1 MDHEN and CDR2 SYDVKM. V lost 6 bases to trimming and J lost 9 bases; unmatched junction nucleotides: 11. CDR3 size: 15 residues. This CDR3 is CASSAIVDRGGEQFF. DNA of the CDR3: TGTGCCAGCAGCGCGATTGTGGACAGGGGGGGTGAGCAGTTCTTC.

This rearrangement joins TRBV28 to TRBJ1-1, with TRBD1 matching 7 bases. The CDR3 length is 16 residues. The trim removed 5 bases at V and 0 bases at J, leaving 9 bases unmatched. The germline V gene encodes CDR1 MDHEN and CDR2 SYDVKM. CDR3 DNA sequence: TGTGCCAGCAGTCGGCCCGGGACAGCCCTGAACACTGAAGCTTTCTTT. Translating gives CASSRPGTALNTEAFF.

The chain has TRBV7-9 and TRBJ1-2, with D perhaps TRBD1 (5 bases). V was clipped by 0 bases and J by 8 bases, with 10 bases between them. Germline CDR1 and CDR2: SEHNR and FQNEAQ (reference sequence). This CDR3 is 13 amino acids long. The CDR3 DNA follows: TGTGCCAGCAGCTTAGCGGGGGGTGTCGGCTACACCTTC. Protein: CASSLAGGVGYTF.

The sample holds a few counts of this clonotype. The chain employs TRBV7-2 and TRBJ1-3; 8 bases line up with TRBD1. Germline V gene sequence: CDR1 SGHTA, CDR2 FQGNSA. V lost 4 bases to trimming and J lost 2 bases; unmatched junction nucleotides: 7. The CDR3 consists of 16 residues. The CDR3, as DNA: TGTGCCAGCAGCTCCGGACAGGGAAGAGCTGGAAACACCATATATTTT. Protein sequence: CASSSGQGRAGNTIYF.

The chain combines TRBV5-1 with TRBJ2-1; 13 nucleotides match TRBD2. CDR3 length: 14 residues. Germline V gene data show CDR1 as SGHRS and CDR2 as YFSETQ. V dropped 7 bases and J dropped 8; count of bases not matched to a gene: 6. CDR3: CASSTSGRAHEQFF. CDR3 sequence (DNA): TGCGCCAGCTCTACTAGCGGGAGGGCCCATGAGCAGTTCTTC.

There are a few counts of this clonotype. The chain has TRBV7-2 and TRBJ2-3, with 7 bases aligning to TRBD2. CDR3 length: 16 amino acids. The germline V gene encodes CDR1 SGHTA and CDR2 FQGNSA. The trim removed 6 bases at V and 3 bases at J, leaving 12 bases unmatched. In DNA form, the CDR3 reads TGTGCCAGCAGTTATGAAAGCGGGATAGGGACAGATACGCAGTATTTT. As protein: CASSYESGIGTDTQYF.